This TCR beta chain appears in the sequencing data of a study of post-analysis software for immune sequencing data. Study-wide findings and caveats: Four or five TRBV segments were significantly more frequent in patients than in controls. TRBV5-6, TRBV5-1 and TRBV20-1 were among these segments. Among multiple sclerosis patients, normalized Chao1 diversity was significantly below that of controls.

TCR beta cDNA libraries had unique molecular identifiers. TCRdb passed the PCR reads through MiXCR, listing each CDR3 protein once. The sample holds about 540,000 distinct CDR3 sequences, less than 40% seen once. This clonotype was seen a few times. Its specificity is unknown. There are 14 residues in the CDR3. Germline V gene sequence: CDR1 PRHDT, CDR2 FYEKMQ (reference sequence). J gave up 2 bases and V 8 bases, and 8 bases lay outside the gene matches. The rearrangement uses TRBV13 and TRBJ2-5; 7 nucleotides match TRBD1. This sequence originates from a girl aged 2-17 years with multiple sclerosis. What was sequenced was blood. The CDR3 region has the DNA TGTGCCAGCTCGGCAAACAGGGGTCAAGAGACCCAGTACTTC. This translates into CASSANRGQETQYF.